This record concerns one TCR beta chain sequence. It may be a read error: a sequence one base away is much more abundant. The data were taken from a study of early T cells in non-severe SARS-CoV-2 infection. V was pared by 4 bases and J by 7 bases, with 17 bases between. Germline V gene sequence: CDR1 MNHEY, CDR2 SMNVEV (reference sequence). CDR3 length: 15 residues. TCRdb re-analysed the 5' RACE reads in MiXCR, keeping a single row per CDR3 protein. The sample comprises 75,000 to 80,000 distinct CDR3 sequences, about a sixth of which are singletons, and roughly 3% rests with the top ten. This clonotype originated in an adult who was a healthcare worker with PCR-confirmed SARS-CoV-2 infection or an uninfected control (not recorded which). The sequenced material came from whole blood. The V call is TRBV27, the J call TRBJ2-1; perhaps TRBD2 as D (6 bases). The CDR3 spells CASSSTSLEGNEQFF. DNA of the CDR3: TGTGCCAGCAGTTCCACTAGCCTCGAGGGTAATGAGCAGTTCTTC.